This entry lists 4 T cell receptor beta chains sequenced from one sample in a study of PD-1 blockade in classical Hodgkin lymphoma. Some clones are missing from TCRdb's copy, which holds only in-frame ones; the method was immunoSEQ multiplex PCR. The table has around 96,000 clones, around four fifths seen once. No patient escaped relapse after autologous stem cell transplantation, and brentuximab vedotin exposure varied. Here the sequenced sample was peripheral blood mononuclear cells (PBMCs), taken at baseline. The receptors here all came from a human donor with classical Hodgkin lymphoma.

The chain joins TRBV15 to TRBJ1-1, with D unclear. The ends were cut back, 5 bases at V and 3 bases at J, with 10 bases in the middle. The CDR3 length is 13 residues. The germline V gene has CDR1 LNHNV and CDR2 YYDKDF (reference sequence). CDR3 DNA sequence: TGTGCCACCAGCCGTAACTTGGACACTGAAGCTTTCTTT. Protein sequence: CATSRNLDTEAFF.

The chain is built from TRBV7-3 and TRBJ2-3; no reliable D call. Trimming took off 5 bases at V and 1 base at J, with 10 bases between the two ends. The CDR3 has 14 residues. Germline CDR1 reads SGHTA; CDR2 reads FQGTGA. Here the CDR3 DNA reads TGTGCCAGCAGCCCCCAAAGCGGCACAGATACGCAGTATTTT. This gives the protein CASSPQSGTDTQYF.

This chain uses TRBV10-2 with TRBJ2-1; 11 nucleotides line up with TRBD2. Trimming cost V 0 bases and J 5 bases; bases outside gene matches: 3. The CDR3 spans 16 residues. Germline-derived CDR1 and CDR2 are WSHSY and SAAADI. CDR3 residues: CASSESTSGGNNEQFF. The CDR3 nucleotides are TGCGCCAGCAGTGAGTCCACTAGCGGGGGCAACAATGAGCAGTTCTTC.

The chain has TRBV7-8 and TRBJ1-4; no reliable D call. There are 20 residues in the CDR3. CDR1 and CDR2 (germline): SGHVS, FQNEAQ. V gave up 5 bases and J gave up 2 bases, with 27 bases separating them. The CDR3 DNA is TGTGCCAGCAGCGAGCGTCGGGCGTGGATAGCGAGGGAGACTAATGAAAAACTGTTTTTT. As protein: CASSERRAWIARETNEKLFF.